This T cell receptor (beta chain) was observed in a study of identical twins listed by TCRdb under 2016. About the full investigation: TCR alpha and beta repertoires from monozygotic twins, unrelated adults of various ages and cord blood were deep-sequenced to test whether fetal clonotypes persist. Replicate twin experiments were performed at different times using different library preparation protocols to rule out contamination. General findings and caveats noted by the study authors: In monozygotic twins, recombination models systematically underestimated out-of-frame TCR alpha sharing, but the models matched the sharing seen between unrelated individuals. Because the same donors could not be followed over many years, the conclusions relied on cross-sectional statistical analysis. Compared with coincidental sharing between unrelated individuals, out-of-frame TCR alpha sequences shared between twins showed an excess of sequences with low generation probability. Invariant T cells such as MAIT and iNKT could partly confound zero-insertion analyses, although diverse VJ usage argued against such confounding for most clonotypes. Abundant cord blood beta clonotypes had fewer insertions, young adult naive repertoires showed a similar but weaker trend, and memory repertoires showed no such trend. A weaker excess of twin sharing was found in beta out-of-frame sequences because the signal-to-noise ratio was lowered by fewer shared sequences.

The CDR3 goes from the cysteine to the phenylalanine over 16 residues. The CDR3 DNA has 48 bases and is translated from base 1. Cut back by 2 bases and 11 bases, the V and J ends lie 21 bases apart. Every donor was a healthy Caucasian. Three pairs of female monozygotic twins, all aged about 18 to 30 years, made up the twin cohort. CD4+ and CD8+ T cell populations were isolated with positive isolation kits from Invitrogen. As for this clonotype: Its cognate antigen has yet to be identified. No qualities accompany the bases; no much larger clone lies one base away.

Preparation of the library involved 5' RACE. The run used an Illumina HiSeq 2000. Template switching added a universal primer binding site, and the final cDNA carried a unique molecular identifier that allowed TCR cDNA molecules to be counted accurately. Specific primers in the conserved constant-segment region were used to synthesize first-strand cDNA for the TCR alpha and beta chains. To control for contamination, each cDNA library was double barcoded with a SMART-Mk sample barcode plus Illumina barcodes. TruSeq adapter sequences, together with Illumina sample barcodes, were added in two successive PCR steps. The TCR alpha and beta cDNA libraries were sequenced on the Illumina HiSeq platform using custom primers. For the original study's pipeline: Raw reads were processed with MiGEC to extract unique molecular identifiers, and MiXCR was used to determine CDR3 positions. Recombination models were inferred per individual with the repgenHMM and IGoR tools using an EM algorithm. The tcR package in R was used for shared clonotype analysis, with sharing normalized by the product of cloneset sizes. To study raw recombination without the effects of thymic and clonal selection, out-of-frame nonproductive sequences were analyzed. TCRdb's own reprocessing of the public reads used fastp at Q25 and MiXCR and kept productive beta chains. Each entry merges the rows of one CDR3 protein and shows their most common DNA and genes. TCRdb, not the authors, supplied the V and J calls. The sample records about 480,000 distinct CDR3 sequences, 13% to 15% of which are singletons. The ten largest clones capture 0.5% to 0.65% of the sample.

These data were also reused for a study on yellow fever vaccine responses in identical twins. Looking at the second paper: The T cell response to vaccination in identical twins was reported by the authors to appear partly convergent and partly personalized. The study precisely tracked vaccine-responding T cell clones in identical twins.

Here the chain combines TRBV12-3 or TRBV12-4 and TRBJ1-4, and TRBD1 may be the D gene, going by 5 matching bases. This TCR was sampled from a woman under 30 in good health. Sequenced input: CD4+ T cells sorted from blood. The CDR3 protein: CASSLKVTVQHRKLFF. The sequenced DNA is TGTGCCAGCAGTTTAAAGGTGACAGTCCAACATAGGAAACTGTTTTTT.